This T cell receptor (beta chain) comes out of a study of spatial heterogeneity in lung cancer. Study background: The mean occurrence of each unique TCR and UMI combination in raw reads exceeded eight.

Study outcomes and limitations: At resection, ubiquitous expanded tumor TCRs appeared in blood more than at follow-up.

In its sample, this clonotype was seen many times. The antigen is not known. This CDR3 comprises 16 residues. Germline V lookup: CDR1 SEHNR, CDR2 FQNEAQ (reference sequence). Trimming took 4 bases from V and 6 from J, leaving 16 bases between them. Single TCR cDNA molecules each had their own unique molecular identifier. Each CDR3 protein is one row after TCRdb ran MiXCR on the 5' RACE reads. The sample lists 40,000 to 45,000 distinct CDR3 sequences, approximately 6.9% occurring once. Regarding time point: sample taken at primary tumor resection. Extraction of whole RNA from tumor, nontumor lung or frozen PBMC preceded unsorted sequencing. Donors were around 70 untreated early-stage non-small cell lung cancer patients.

This TCR came from a female donor with early-stage non-small cell lung cancer. This sequence joins TRBV7-9 and TRBJ1-6; D gene unclear. Here the sequenced sample was PBMCs, taken at surgery. The DNA for the CDR3 is TGTGCCAGCAGCTCCAGAATAGGACCCCTTAATTCACCCCTCCACTTT. Translated: CASSSRIGPLNSPLHF.